A selection of T cell receptor beta chains follows, all from one sample in a study of cytomegalovirus exposure and HLA in healthy donors. Using immunoSEQ multiplex PCR, the repertoire was profiled, and TCRdb retains in-frame clones only, with some absent. The sample has 120,000 or so clones, around 84% seen once; the top ten hold about 1.7%. Specimen: PBMCs. Receptors originate from a man between 18 and 29 years old in good health and CMV-seronegative. Both conserved end residues are part of each CDR3. D genes are given only for firm matches. Rows give clone size only sometimes, using once, few, many, or a class for an expanded clone.

D gene: .; J gene: TRBJ1-2; CDR3 length: 13; clone size: .; V gene: TRBV7-2; CDR3 DNA: TGTGCCAGCAGCTTGGACAGTTCCCATGGCTACACCTTC; CDR3 protein: CASSLDSSHGYTF
D gene: .; J gene: TRBJ1-1; CDR3 length: 16; clone size: .; V gene: TRBV5-6; CDR3 DNA: TGTGCCAGCAGCTTGGGAGCGGCAATCATGAACACTGAAGCTTTCTTT; CDR3 protein: CASSLGAAIMNTEAFF
D gene: TRBD2; J gene: TRBJ2-5; CDR3 length: 13; clone size: few; V gene: TRBV7-9; CDR3 DNA: TGTGCCAGCAGCTCTCGACTAGCAGCGACCCAGTACTTC; CDR3 protein: CASSSRLAATQYF
D gene: TRBD1; J gene: TRBJ2-7; CDR3 length: 13; clone size: .; V gene: TRBV19; CDR3 DNA: TGTGCCAGTAGTCCCTTCGGACAGGGCGAGCAGTACTTC; CDR3 protein: CASSPFGQGEQYF
D gene: TRBD2; J gene: TRBJ2-5; CDR3 length: 16; clone size: .; V gene: TRBV7-9; CDR3 DNA: TGTGCCAGCACCGTTGGGACTAGCGGGGGCGGGGAGACCCAGTACTTC; CDR3 protein: CASTVGTSGGGETQYF
D gene: .; J gene: TRBJ2-2; CDR3 length: 14; clone size: .; V gene: TRBV2; CDR3 DNA: TGTGCCAGCAAGGGTGGCAGGGTGAACGGGGAGCTGTTTTTT; CDR3 protein: CASKGGRVNGELFF
D gene: TRBD1; J gene: TRBJ2-1; CDR3 length: 18; clone size: few; V gene: TRBV9; CDR3 DNA: TGTGCCAGCAGCGAGGGGGGAGGGGACAGGGGGCTCCACAATGAGCAGTTCTTC; CDR3 protein: CASSEGGGDRGLHNEQFF
D gene: .; J gene: TRBJ2-1; CDR3 length: 17; clone size: .; V gene: TRBV2; CDR3 DNA: TGTGCCAGCAGTGAGGGCTCCCTAGCAGGAACCATCAATGAGCAGTTCTTC; CDR3 protein: CASSEGSLAGTINEQFF
D gene: .; J gene: TRBJ2-1; CDR3 length: 14; clone size: .; V gene: TRBV6-6; CDR3 DNA: TGTGCCAGCAGTTATTATCGAGGTCACAATGAGCAGTTCTTC; CDR3 protein: CASSYYRGHNEQFF
D gene: TRBD1; J gene: TRBJ1-6; CDR3 length: 16; clone size: .; V gene: TRBV4-3; CDR3 DNA: TGCGCCAGCAGCCACAGCAGGGGGAGTAACAATTCACCCCTCCACTTT; CDR3 protein: CASSHSRGSNNSPLHF
D gene: TRBD1; J gene: TRBJ1-1; CDR3 length: 14; clone size: .; V gene: TRBV5-1; CDR3 DNA: TGCGCCAGCAGTAACATCGGACAGGGGGCTGAAGCTTTCTTT; CDR3 protein: CASSNIGQGAEAFF
D gene: TRBD2; J gene: TRBJ2-7; CDR3 length: 16; clone size: .; V gene: TRBV12-5; CDR3 DNA: TGTGCTAGTGGTTTGCTAGCGGGGGGGCCTTCCTACGAGCAGTACTTC; CDR3 protein: CASGLLAGGPSYEQYF
D gene: .; J gene: TRBJ2-2; CDR3 length: 17; clone size: .; V gene: TRBV5-4; CDR3 DNA: TGTGCCAGCAGCTTGGAGGCGGCCAGGGCGGACACCGGGGAGCTGTTTTTT; CDR3 protein: CASSLEAARADTGELFF
D gene: .; J gene: TRBJ2-1; CDR3 length: 13; clone size: once; V gene: TRBV5-1; CDR3 DNA: TGCGCCAGCAGTTCGTTAGGGGATAATGAGCAGTTCTTC; CDR3 protein: CASSSLGDNEQFF
D gene: TRBD1; J gene: TRBJ1-1; CDR3 length: 19; clone size: .; V gene: TRBV10-3; CDR3 DNA: TGTGCCATCAGTGATGTTTATTGGGCGGGACAGGAGGTAGAAACTGAAGCTTTCTTT; CDR3 protein: CAISDVYWAGQEVETEAFF
D gene: .; J gene: TRBJ2-3; CDR3 length: 15; clone size: .; V gene: TRBV5-4; CDR3 DNA: TGTGCCAGCAGCATTAGCACTGTATTCACAGATACGCAGTATTTT; CDR3 protein: CASSISTVFTDTQYF
D gene: TRBD2; J gene: TRBJ2-7; CDR3 length: 16; clone size: .; V gene: TRBV29-1; CDR3 DNA: TGCAGCGTTGCGGCACTGACTAGCGGGGGATCCTACGAGCAGTACTTC; CDR3 protein: CSVAALTSGGSYEQYF
D gene: .; J gene: TRBJ2-5; CDR3 length: 13; clone size: .; V gene: TRBV7-2; CDR3 DNA: TGTGCCAGCAGCAGGGACTTCCAAGAGACCCAGTACTTC; CDR3 protein: CASSRDFQETQYF
D gene: .; J gene: TRBJ1-6; CDR3 length: 16; clone size: .; V gene: TRBV7-9; CDR3 DNA: TGTGCCAGCAGCCCGGCCCAGGGGTCCTATAATTCACCCCTCCACTTT; CDR3 protein: CASSPAQGSYNSPLHF
D gene: TRBD2; J gene: TRBJ2-5; CDR3 length: 17; clone size: .; V gene: TRBV29-1; CDR3 DNA: TGCAGCGTAACAGGGACTAGCGGGGGGACCCCCTTGGGGACCCAGTACTTC; CDR3 protein: CSVTGTSGGTPLGTQYF
D gene: .; J gene: TRBJ1-4; CDR3 length: 14; clone size: .; V gene: TRBV2; CDR3 DNA: TGTGCCAGCACCCCCCGGGCAACTAATGAAAAACTGTTTTTT; CDR3 protein: CASTPRATNEKLFF
D gene: .; J gene: TRBJ2-3; CDR3 length: 12; clone size: .; V gene: TRBV11-3; CDR3 DNA: TGTGCCAGCAGCTTAGGACAGTCTACGCAGTATTTT; CDR3 protein: CASSLGQSTQYF
D gene: .; J gene: TRBJ1-2; CDR3 length: 14; clone size: .; V gene: TRBV6-4; CDR3 DNA: TGTGCCAGCAGTGAGAAAGAAGGGACTGGCGGCTACACCTTC; CDR3 protein: CASSEKEGTGGYTF
D gene: TRBD1; J gene: TRBJ2-7; CDR3 length: 14; clone size: .; V gene: TRBV14; CDR3 DNA: TGTGCCAGCAGCCTCCTGGGACAGGCCTACGAGCAGTACTTC; CDR3 protein: CASSLLGQAYEQYF
D gene: .; J gene: TRBJ2-7; CDR3 length: 14; clone size: .; V gene: TRBV18; CDR3 DNA: TGTGCCAGCTCGACGACACCGAGCTCCTACGAGCAGTACTTC; CDR3 protein: CASSTTPSSYEQYF
D gene: .; J gene: TRBJ1-2; CDR3 length: 13; clone size: .; V gene: TRBV5-4; CDR3 DNA: TGTGCCAGCAGCCACAGACAAGCTCGTGGCTACACCTTC; CDR3 protein: CASSHRQARGYTF
D gene: .; J gene: TRBJ2-1; CDR3 length: 13; clone size: .; V gene: TRBV7-9; CDR3 DNA: TGTGCCAGCAGCTTAGCGGCGGGGAATGAGCAGTTCTTC; CDR3 protein: CASSLAAGNEQFF
D gene: TRBD2; J gene: TRBJ2-1; CDR3 length: 16; clone size: .; V gene: TRBV9; CDR3 DNA: TGTGCCAGCAGCGTAGTGGGCGGGGGAACCTACAATGAGCAGTTCTTC; CDR3 protein: CASSVVGGGTYNEQFF
D gene: .; J gene: TRBJ2-5; CDR3 length: 13; clone size: .; V gene: TRBV9; CDR3 DNA: TGTGCCAGCAGCGTACAGGGAGGAGAGACCCAGTACTTC; CDR3 protein: CASSVQGGETQYF
D gene: TRBD1; J gene: TRBJ1-1; CDR3 length: 14; clone size: .; V gene: TRBV6-5; CDR3 DNA: TGTGCCAGCAGCCGCCGGGACAGGCCAATCTGGGCTTTCTTT; CDR3 protein: CASSRRDRPIWAFF
D gene: TRBD1; J gene: TRBJ1-2; CDR3 length: 14; clone size: few; V gene: TRBV2; CDR3 DNA: TGTGCCAGCAGCATCCGGGACAGGGGATGTGGCTACACCTTC; CDR3 protein: CASSIRDRGCGYTF
D gene: TRBD1; J gene: TRBJ2-7; CDR3 length: 15; clone size: .; V gene: TRBV6-6; CDR3 DNA: TGTGCCAGCAGGGAAACCGGGACAGCTCTCTACGAGCAGTACTTC; CDR3 protein: CASRETGTALYEQYF
D gene: .; J gene: TRBJ1-3; CDR3 length: 15; clone size: once; V gene: TRBV5-1; CDR3 DNA: TGCGCCAGCAGCTTAGAGGGGGTATTTGGAAACACCATATATTTT; CDR3 protein: CASSLEGVFGNTIYF
D gene: TRBD1; J gene: TRBJ1-4; CDR3 length: 16; clone size: .; V gene: TRBV18; CDR3 DNA: TGTGCCAGCTCAACCAGGGGGAGCAACCCTAATGAAAAACTGTTTTTT; CDR3 protein: CASSTRGSNPNEKLFF
D gene: TRBD2; J gene: TRBJ2-7; CDR3 length: 14; clone size: .; V gene: TRBV9; CDR3 DNA: TGTGCCAGCAGCGGGGGAGGGATCCTCAACGAGCAGTACTTC; CDR3 protein: CASSGGGILNEQYF
D gene: TRBD1; J gene: TRBJ1-1; CDR3 length: 15; clone size: .; V gene: TRBV5-4; CDR3 DNA: TGTGCCAGCAGCTTGAAACAGGGGTCGGGGACTGAAGCTTTCTTT; CDR3 protein: CASSLKQGSGTEAFF
D gene: TRBD2; J gene: TRBJ2-7; CDR3 length: 13; clone size: .; V gene: TRBV13; CDR3 DNA: TGTGCCAGCAGTTTTAGCGGGGTAGGGGAGCAGTACTTC; CDR3 protein: CASSFSGVGEQYF
D gene: TRBD1; J gene: TRBJ1-6; CDR3 length: 16; clone size: .; V gene: TRBV18; CDR3 DNA: TGTGCCAGCTCACCACTCGGGACAGGGAAAAGTTCACCCCTCCACTTT; CDR3 protein: CASSPLGTGKSSPLHF
D gene: TRBD2; J gene: TRBJ2-5; CDR3 length: 13; clone size: few; V gene: TRBV6-6; CDR3 DNA: TGTGCCAGCAGTGTTCTAGCGGCGGAGACCCAGTACTTC; CDR3 protein: CASSVLAAETQYF
D gene: TRBD1; J gene: TRBJ1-5; CDR3 length: 15; clone size: .; V gene: TRBV6-1; CDR3 DNA: TGTGCCAGCAGTGGGGCAGGGGGCAAAGATCAGCCCCAGCATTTT; CDR3 protein: CASSGAGGKDQPQHF
D gene: .; J gene: TRBJ2-1; CDR3 length: 12; clone size: few; V gene: TRBV7-6; CDR3 DNA: TGTGCCTCTGGACTGGGTCGGAATGAGCAGTTCTTC; CDR3 protein: CASGLGRNEQFF
D gene: .; J gene: TRBJ1-1; CDR3 length: 17; clone size: few; V gene: TRBV15; CDR3 DNA: TGTGCCACCAGCAGCCTGATAAGGGGATCTCTGGACACTGAAGCTTTCTTT; CDR3 protein: CATSSLIRGSLDTEAFF
D gene: .; J gene: TRBJ1-2; CDR3 length: 17; clone size: .; V gene: TRBV2; CDR3 DNA: TGTGCCAGCAGCCCGCCGGGGGTGGGGGAAGGAAACTATGGCTACACCTTC; CDR3 protein: CASSPPGVGEGNYGYTF
D gene: TRBD1; J gene: TRBJ2-2; CDR3 length: 15; clone size: .; V gene: TRBV7-9; CDR3 DNA: TGTGCCACCCGTCCGGGACAGGGGGGGACCGGGGAGCTGTTTTTT; CDR3 protein: CATRPGQGGTGELFF
D gene: .; J gene: TRBJ2-2; CDR3 length: 13; clone size: .; V gene: TRBV6-1; CDR3 DNA: TGTGCCACTTTACAGGGCAATGGGTGGGTGCTGTTTTTT; CDR3 protein: CATLQGNGWVLFF
D gene: TRBD1; J gene: TRBJ1-2; CDR3 length: 15; clone size: .; V gene: TRBV5-1; CDR3 DNA: TGCGCCAGCAGCCCCCCCGGGACAGGCAACTATGGCTACACCTTC; CDR3 protein: CASSPPGTGNYGYTF
D gene: TRBD2; J gene: TRBJ2-3; CDR3 length: 13; clone size: .; V gene: TRBV30; CDR3 DNA: TGTGCCGAACTAGCGGGGGCCACAGATACGCAGTATTTT; CDR3 protein: CAELAGATDTQYF
D gene: .; J gene: TRBJ1-1; CDR3 length: 13; clone size: .; V gene: TRBV5-5; CDR3 DNA: TGTGCCAGCACCTCGGAGTGGAACACTGAAGCTTTCTTT; CDR3 protein: CASTSEWNTEAFF